This is a list of T cell receptor beta chains from one sample in a study of T cells in Graves' hyperthyroidism and ophthalmopathy. TCRdb analysed the multiplex PCR reads with MiXCR anew, one entry per CDR3 protein. The sample includes hundreds of thousands of distinct CDR3 sequences, roughly 46% seen only once; the top ten take approximately 7.2%. Sequenced: peripheral blood or thyroid tissue (not recorded which). The receptors originated from an adult man with Graves' disease, either hyperthyroidism or ophthalmopathy (not recorded which). CDR3s include the opening cysteine and the closing phenylalanine or tryptophan. The order of the fields is D gene, V gene, J gene, clone size, CDR3 protein, CDR3 DNA. A D gene is named only where the DNA matches it firmly. The size entry is marked missing in some rows and otherwise reads once, few, many or a size class.

TRBD2	TRBV7-9	TRBJ2-7	few	CASSSGLAGGPSSYEQYF	TGTGCCAGCAGCTCGGGACTAGCGGGAGGTCCGAGCTCCTACGAGCAGTACTTC
TRBD1	TRBV10-2	TRBJ2-2	NA	CASTATGGADTGELFF	TGCGCCAGCACTGCTACAGGGGGCGCAGACACCGGGGAGCTGTTTTTT
TRBD1	TRBV6-2/TRBV6-3	TRBJ1-2	NA	CATQGDNYGYTF	TGTGCCACACAGGGGGACAACTATGGCTACACCTTC
TRBD1	TRBV5-4	TRBJ1-1	many	CASSMGTGWNTEAFF	TGTGCCAGCAGCATGGGGACAGGTTGGAACACTGAAGCTTTCTTT
NA	TRBV9	TRBJ1-2	few	CASSPYATRISNYGYTF	TGTGCCAGCAGCCCGTATGCCACACGGATCTCCAACTATGGCTACACCTTC
TRBD1	TRBV11-2	TRBJ1-1	NA	CASSSGTGAGTEAFF	TGTGCCAGCAGCTCTGGGACAGGGGCAGGAACTGAAGCTTTCTTT
TRBD1	TRBV29-1	TRBJ2-5	NA	CSVGQGGGQPQYF	TGCAGCGTGGGACAGGGGGGAGGTCAGCCCCAGTACTTC
TRBD2	TRBV7-3	TRBJ2-7	NA	CASSRRSSGSYEQYF	TGTGCCAGCAGTCGACGGTCTAGCGGGAGCTACGAGCAGTACTTC
NA	TRBV30	TRBJ1-1	NA	CAWRGPGAEAFF	TGTGCCTGGAGGGGGCCTGGCGCTGAAGCTTTCTTT
NA	TRBV10-2	TRBJ1-2	many	CASSESGSRYGYTF	TGCGCCAGCAGTGAGTCAGGCAGTCGTTATGGCTACACCTTC
NA	TRBV2	TRBJ2-7	NA	CASSPRTVSEQYF	TGTGCCAGCAGTCCTAGGACAGTCTCCGAGCAGTACTTC
NA	TRBV29-1	TRBJ1-1	many	CSVLGGMTEAFF	TGCAGCGTTCTAGGGGGGATGACGGAAGCTTTCTTT
TRBD1	TRBV5-1	TRBJ1-1	NA	CASSSLQGSSEAFF	TGCGCCAGCAGCTCATTACAGGGGAGCTCTGAAGCTTTCTTT
NA	TRBV29-1	TRBJ1-2	NA	CGGNYGYTF	TGCGGCGGGAACTATGGCTACACCTTC
TRBD2	TRBV2	TRBJ2-5	NA	CASSELLAGAQETQYF	TGTGCCAGCAGTGAATTACTAGCGGGGGCCCAAGAGACCCAGTACTTC
NA	TRBV20-1	TRBJ1-5	NA	CSARGAQGLQPQHF	TGCAGTGCTAGGGGGGCACAGGGCTTGCAGCCCCAGCATTTT
TRBD1	TRBV5-1	TRBJ1-6	few	CASSSDRVNSPLHF	TGCGCCAGCAGCTCGGACAGGGTAAATTCACCCCTCCACTTT
NA	TRBV9	TRBJ1-6	few	CASSSRGGLNNSPLHF	TGTGCCAGCAGCTCCCGCGGGGGGCTAAACAATTCACCCCTCCACTTT
NA	TRBV7-3	TRBJ1-1	few	CASSQVAGNTEAFF	TGCGCCAGCAGCCAAGTTGCGGGGAACACTGAAGCTTTCTTT
NA	TRBV7-2	TRBJ2-7	few	CASSPPEGYEQYF	TGTGCCAGCAGCCCCCCCGAGGGCTACGAGCAGTACTTC
NA	TRBV19	TRBJ1-6	NA	CATGQKVSPLHF	TGTGCCACCGGACAAAAGGTATCACCCCTCCACTTT
NA	TRBV29-1	TRBJ1-1	few	CSATRGERGTEAFF	TGCAGCGCCACCCGGGGGGAGCGGGGCACTGAAGCTTTCTTT
TRBD2	TRBV10-3	TRBJ2-7	few	CAISEPGGSGGLHEQYF	TGTGCCATCAGTGAGCCGGGTGGGAGCGGGGGGCTCCACGAGCAGTACTTC
NA	TRBV6-5	TRBJ2-5	NA	CASSYDQETQYF	TGTGCCAGCAGTTACGACCAAGAGACCCAGTACTTC
TRBD1	TRBV6-1	TRBJ1-4	NA	CASRITGVANEKLFF	TGTGCCAGCAGAATAACAGGGGTCGCTAATGAAAAACTGTTTTTT
TRBD1	TRBV5-4	TRBJ2-5	NA	CASSRTGGTRETQYF	TGTGCCAGCAGCCGGACAGGGGGGACGCGAGAGACCCAGTACTTC
TRBD1	TRBV7-9	TRBJ1-5	NA	CASSTGAEINQPQHF	TGTGCCAGCAGCACAGGGGCAGAGATCAATCAGCCCCAGCATTTT
TRBD1	TRBV7-3	TRBJ1-6	many	CASSSTGENSPLHF	TGTGCCAGCAGCTCCACAGGGGAGAATTCACCCCTCCACTTT
NA	TRBV7-2	TRBJ2-5	NA	CASSFGGRGEETQYF	TGTGCCAGCAGCTTTGGAGGGAGAGGAGAAGAGACCCAGTACTTC
NA	TRBV7-8	TRBJ1-1	NA	CASSRATDMNTEAFF	TGCGCCAGCAGCCGAGCGACAGACATGAACACTGAAGCTTTCTTT
NA	TRBV2	TRBJ1-6	NA	CASKEQGRQSHLHF	TGTGCCAGCAAAGAGCAGGGGCGACAATCACACCTCCACTTT
NA	TRBV6-5	TRBJ1-6	few	CASSHSSGTNNSPLHF	TGTGCCAGCAGCCACTCGTCCGGGACAAATAATTCACCCCTCCACTTT
NA	TRBV2	TRBJ2-7	many	CASSQTYEQYF	TGTGCCAGCAGCCAAACCTACGAGCAGTACTTC
TRBD1	TRBV20-1	TRBJ1-5	NA	CSASPGTGKESNQPQHF	TGCAGTGCTAGCCCCGGGACAGGGAAGGAGAGCAATCAGCCCCAGCATTTT
NA	TRBV29-1	TRBJ1-2	NA	CSAAAGSGSLGYGYTF	TGCAGCGCCGCAGCCGGGTCGGGCTCCCTTGGCTATGGCTACACCTTC
NA	TRBV12-3/TRBV12-4	TRBJ2-7	once	CASSYGRAISYEQYF	TGTGCCAGCAGTTACGGCAGGGCAATATCCTACGAGCAGTACTTC
NA	TRBV7-9	TRBJ2-7	NA	CASSLGGNRHEQYF	TGTGCCAGCAGCTTAGGGGGGAACAGGCACGAGCAGTACTTC
NA	TRBV20-1	TRBJ1-5	NA	CSARNLAGQPQHF	TGCAGTGCTAGAAATCTGGCTGGTCAGCCCCAGCATTTT
TRBD2	TRBV9	TRBJ2-7	few	CASSHSSGSADEQYF	TGCGCCAGCAGCCATAGTAGCGGGAGTGCAGATGAGCAGTACTTC
NA	TRBV7-6	TRBJ2-7	many	CASSLRPPSSYEQYF	TGTGCCAGCAGCTTACGTCCACCGAGTTCCTACGAGCAGTACTTC
NA	TRBV7-9	TRBJ1-1	many	CASTVGGEAFF	TGTGCCAGCACCGTGGGTGGGGAAGCTTTCTTT
NA	TRBV9	TRBJ1-2	NA	CASSKEGKYGYTF	TGTGCCAGCAGCAAAGAGGGGAAATATGGCTACACCTTC
NA	TRBV10-3	TRBJ2-2	NA	CAIRGTPNTGELFF	TGTGCCATCAGGGGGACTCCGAACACCGGGGAGCTGTTTTTT
TRBD1	TRBV2	TRBJ1-1	NA	CASRGDRGSMNTEAFF	TGTGCCAGCAGGGGCGACAGGGGCTCCATGAACACTGAAGCTTTCTTT
NA	TRBV12-3/TRBV12-4	TRBJ1-1	NA	CASSSSGVDTEAFF	TGTGCCAGCAGTTCCTCAGGGGTCGACACTGAAGCTTTCTTT
NA	TRBV10-3	TRBJ1-6	NA	CASSHLGSSPLHF	TGTGCCAGCAGCCATTTAGGGTCTTCACCCCTCCACTTT
NA	TRBV2	TRBJ2-7	few	CASSRLGPEIPYEQYF	TGTGCCAGCAGCCGCCTGGGTCCCGAGATCCCCTACGAGCAGTACTTC